This T cell receptor (beta chain) appears in the sequencing data of a study of blood T cells in healthy people across ages (dated by TCRdb to between 2014 and 2016). As for the study more broadly: Template switching captured roughly one uniquely barcoded TCR beta cDNA molecule per two T cells in model experiments. For two donors (one aged 18 to 30 and one aged 80 or older), the study analyzed two additional independent replicas of 1 million unique cDNA reads from the same blood draw. Using deep sequencing normalized with unique cDNA molecular identifiers, the study measured how TCR beta repertoire diversity changes with age. The donors were divided into four age groups: young (average around 17 years), middle-aged (approximately 39), aged (under 70) and long-lived (approximately 74). To avoid experimental bias, donors of different ages were spread randomly across the sequencing lanes.

Per the germline V gene (reference sequence), MNHEY is the CDR1 and SMNVEV is the CDR2. Including cysteine and phenylalanine, the CDR3 has 15 amino acids. CDR3 DNA only is kept here, 45 bases in frame from base 1. The trim is 6 bases for V and 0 bases for J, with a gap of 12 bases between the germline ends. Of note for this clonotype: It lacks a known antigen. No clone much larger than this one lies a single base away; base qualities are absent.

The donors were about 40 Caucasian individuals from Russia, aged roughly 6 to 100 years, who were systemically healthy. Each donor gave ten milliliters of peripheral blood, collected into EDTA-treated Vacutainer tubes. Ficoll-Paque density-gradient centrifugation was used to isolate PBMCs, with at least 6 million per sample. Total RNA was extracted from PBMCs with Trizol reagent, with at least 6 micrograms obtained per sample. The percentages of naive CD45RAhigh/CD27high T cells were determined by flow cytometry on a PBMC aliquot from every donor. Overall results and qualifications from the work: The CMV infection status of donors was not known, potentially confounding age-related changes in expanded clonotypes. There was a strong correlation between observed TCR beta diversity and the percentage of naive T cells measured by flow cytometry. The long-lived group showed more naive CD4+ T cells, fewer expanded clones and increased TCR diversity than the aged group, suggesting age selection. As age increased, observed TCR beta diversity per million T cells dropped in a roughly linear way, and a significant reduction was already evident by age 40. Bulk unsorted PBMC profiling prevented conclusive comparison of naive and antigen-experienced compartments. Estimates of total diversity based on one million sequenced T cells were regarded as lower bounds and as underestimates.

Library preparation was by 5' RACE. The instrument was an Illumina HiSeq 2500. A second about 7 to 12 cycle PCR used a sample-barcoded 5' primer and a J-beta primer mix. A template-switch 5' adaptor carrying 12 random nucleotides introduced a unique molecular identifier onto each TCR beta cDNA molecule. At least 2.5 million CDR3-containing paired-end reads were obtained from each sample. The Mint cDNA synthesis kit, primed by a TRBC-specific oligonucleotide, was used to synthesize first-strand cDNA from all RNA. Following uracil-DNA glycosylase treatment, all cDNA underwent a first 18-cycle PCR with the universal primers M1SS and BC2_uni_R. As for how the authors treated the data: For normalization, 1 million high-quality reads, each with a distinct molecular identifier, were randomly selected from each sample. Instead of being binned into consensus sequences, reads with shared molecular identifiers were discarded. MiTCR, with a Q25 quality threshold and the strictest error-elimination algorithm, was used for CDR3 identification, clonotype clustering and error correction. A nonparametric unseen species model using Euler transformation provided a lower-bound estimate of total TCR beta diversity. TCRdb handled the public reads itself, with Q25 trimming in fastp and clone calling in MiXCR, and kept productive beta chains. Rows are combined by CDR3 protein, so each entry shows the most common genes and DNA. It is TCRdb's table, rather than the study itself, that gives the V and J calls and clone size. The sample profile shows fewer than 1 million distinct CDR3 sequences; around two fifths of them were found once. The ten largest make up roughly a fifth of the sample.

The source of this sequence is a man aged 60 to 75 in good health. The sequencing input was blood. This receptor chain uses TRBV27 and TRBJ2-1, with an unclear D gene assignment. The CDR3 region has the sequence CASRPVGSSYNEQFF. The nucleotide sequence is given as TGTGCCAGCAGACCAGTGGGCAGCTCCTACAATGAGCAGTTCTTC.